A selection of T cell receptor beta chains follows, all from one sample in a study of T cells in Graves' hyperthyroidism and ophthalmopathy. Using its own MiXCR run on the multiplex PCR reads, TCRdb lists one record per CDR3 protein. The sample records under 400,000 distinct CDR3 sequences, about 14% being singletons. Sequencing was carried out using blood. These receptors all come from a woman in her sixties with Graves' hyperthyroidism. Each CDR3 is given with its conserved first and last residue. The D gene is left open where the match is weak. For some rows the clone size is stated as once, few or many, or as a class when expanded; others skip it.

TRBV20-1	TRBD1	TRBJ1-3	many	TGCAGTGCTCATCGAGGACAGGGCTCTGGAAACACCATATATTTT	CSAHRGQGSGNTIYF
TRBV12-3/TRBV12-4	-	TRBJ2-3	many	TGTGCCAGCAGTTCGTATAGCACAGATACGCAGTATTTT	CASSSYSTDTQYF
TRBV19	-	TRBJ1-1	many	TGTGCCAGTAGTATGGGGCTGAACACTGAAGCTTTCTTT	CASSMGLNTEAFF
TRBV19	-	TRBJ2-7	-	TGTGCCAGTAGTACCTATTACTCCTACGAGCAGTACTTC	CASSTYYSYEQYF
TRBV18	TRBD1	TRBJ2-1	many	TGTGCCAGCTCAAGATCTCCAGGGGGCCCTGATGAGCAGTTCTTC	CASSRSPGGPDEQFF
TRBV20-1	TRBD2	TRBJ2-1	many	TGCAGTGCTAGTTCACTAGCGGGGAGCAATGAGCAGTTCTTC	CSASSLAGSNEQFF
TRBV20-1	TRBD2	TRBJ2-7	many	TGCAGTGCTAGACCTCGGACTAGCGGAACCTTTATCTACGAGCAGTACTTC	CSARPRTSGTFIYEQYF
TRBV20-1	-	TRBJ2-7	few	TGCAGTGCTAGAGATCAGAGGGCAAATACGTACGAGCAGTACTTC	CSARDQRANTYEQYF
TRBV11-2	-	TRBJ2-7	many	TGTGCCAGCAGCGGCCGGGAGAGGCCCCCCTACGAGCAGTACTTC	CASSGRERPPYEQYF
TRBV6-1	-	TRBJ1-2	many	TGTGCCAGCAGTGAACGAAACACTCACCCCTATGGCTACACCTTC	CASSERNTHPYGYTF
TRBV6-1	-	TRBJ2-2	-	TGTGCCATCCCTCTGGCCGGGGAGCTGTTTTTT	CAIPLAGELFF
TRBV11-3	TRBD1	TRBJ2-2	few	TGTGCCAGCACCCGACAGGGCGGCGGCACCGGGGAGCTGTTTTTT	CASTRQGGGTGELFF
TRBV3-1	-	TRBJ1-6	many	TGTGCCAGCAGCCAGGCAAGACGGCGGGGGGCTTCACCCCTCCACTTT	CASSQARRRGASPLHF
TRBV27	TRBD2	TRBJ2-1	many	TGTGCCAGCACCCCCTCCAGGGCTAGCGGGAAGCATGAGCAGTTCTTC	CASTPSRASGKHEQFF
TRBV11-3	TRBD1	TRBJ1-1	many	TGTGCCAGCAGCTTAGAAGGGGGCACAGCTTTCTTT	CASSLEGGTAFF
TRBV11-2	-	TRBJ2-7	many	TGTGCCAGCAGCTCACTGGGTCTTCGGTCCTACGAGCAGTACTTC	CASSSLGLRSYEQYF
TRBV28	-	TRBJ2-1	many	TGTGCCAGCAGCCAGCGAGGGGTAGGGAGGAAGGAGCAGTTCTTC	CASSQRGVGRKEQFF
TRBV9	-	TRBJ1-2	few	TGTGCCAGCAGCAATTACCCAATTGAGGGTGGCTACACCTTC	CASSNYPIEGGYTF
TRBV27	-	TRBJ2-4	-	TGTGCCAGCAGTTTATCACAAGGGGTAGCCAAAAACATTCAGTACTTC	CASSLSQGVAKNIQYF
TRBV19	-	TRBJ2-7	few	TGTGCCAGTAGAGCAGGGACCCTCTACGAGCAGTACTTC	CASRAGTLYEQYF
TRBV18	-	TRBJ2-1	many	TGTGCCAGCTCACCACCTGGTTTTCTGGCGGCTGTCAATGAGCAGTTCTTC	CASSPPGFLAAVNEQFF
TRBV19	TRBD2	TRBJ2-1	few	TGTGCCAGTAATAATGGCGGGAGGGCCTCCTACAATGAGCAGTTCTTC	CASNNGGRASYNEQFF
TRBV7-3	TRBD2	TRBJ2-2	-	TGTGCCAGCAGCCCAACGTCCAGCGGGAGTTTCCCCGGGGAGCTGTTTTTT	CASSPTSSGSFPGELFF
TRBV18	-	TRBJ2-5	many	TGTGCCAGCTCCCCCAAGGGAGAGACCCAGTACTTC	CASSPKGETQYF
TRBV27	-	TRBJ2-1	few	TGTGCCAGCAGTAACCGGGACTACAATGAGCAGTTCTTC	CASSNRDYNEQFF
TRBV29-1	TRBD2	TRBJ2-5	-	TGCAGCGTTGGGGGACTAGCGGGAGACGATGAGACCCAGTACTTC	CSVGGLAGDDETQYF
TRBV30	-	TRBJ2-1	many	TGTGCCTGGAGCGGCTCGGGAGAGCAGTTCTTC	CAWSGSGEQFF
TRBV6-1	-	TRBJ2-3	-	TGTGCCAGCGGGTGGTCTAGCACAGATACGCAGTATTTT	CASGWSSTDTQYF
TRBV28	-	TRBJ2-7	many	TGTGCCAGCAGCCAACGGGACTTAAGCTCCTACGAGCAGTACTTC	CASSQRDLSSYEQYF
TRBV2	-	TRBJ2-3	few	TGTGCCAGCGTTCAAGGAGACTACGATACGCAGTATTTT	CASVQGDYDTQYF
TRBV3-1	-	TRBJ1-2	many	TGTGCCAGCAGCCAAGATTCAGGGAAATATGGCTACACCTTC	CASSQDSGKYGYTF